The rows below give T cell receptor beta chains drawn from one sample of a study of blood T cells in healthy people across ages. MiXCR, run by TCRdb on the 5' RACE reads, gives a single entry per CDR3 protein. The sample has 870,000 or so distinct CDR3 sequences, about 30% seen once. The sample taken for sequencing was blood. The receptors were sampled from a woman over 75 in good health. CDR3s include the opening cysteine and the closing phenylalanine or tryptophan. A D gene is named only where the DNA matches it firmly. Clone size is given for some rows only: seen once, a few or many times, or a class if the clone is expanded.

>TRBV20-1|.|many|TRBJ2-5
TGCAGTGCTGGGAGGCCTAATGAAGCCACGGGGACCCAGTACTTC
CSAGRPNEATGTQYF
>TRBV5-5|.|few|TRBJ1-4
TGTGCCAGCAGCTTGGCGGGACAACTGAGGGGAGAAAAACTGTTTTTT
CASSLAGQLRGEKLFF
>TRBV6-2/TRBV6-3|.|.|TRBJ1-1
TGTGCCAGCAGTTACTGGCAGAACACTGAAGCTTTCTTT
CASSYWQNTEAFF
>TRBV6-2/TRBV6-3|TRBD1|few|TRBJ1-2
TGTGCCAGCAGTTCTGCCGGGACAGGGAAAATGAAGGGCTACACCTTC
CASSSAGTGKMKGYTF
>TRBV6-5|.|many|TRBJ1-6
TGTGCCAGCAGTTACTTTGGGTCAGGTTCACCCCTCCACTTT
CASSYFGSGSPLHF
>TRBV20-1|TRBD2|.|TRBJ2-5
TGCAGTGGGGAATTCCTCATTGGGACTAGCGGAGTAAAAGAGACCCAGTACTTC
CSGEFLIGTSGVKETQYF
>TRBV2|.|.|TRBJ1-1
TGTGCCAGCAGTCCAGCTAGTCAGTATGAAGCTTTCTTT
CASSPASQYEAFF
>TRBV25-1|.|.|TRBJ2-1
TGTACCAGCAGTGAATACGGCGGGCGCAATGAGCAGTTCTTC
CTSSEYGGRNEQFF
>TRBV5-1|.|many|TRBJ2-3
TGCGCCAGCAGCTTTAAGGGGAGTAGCACAGATACGCAGTATTTT
CASSFKGSSTDTQYF
>TRBV20-1|.|few|TRBJ2-2
TGCAGTGCTAGACAAGACCCCACCGGGGAGCTGTTTTTT
CSARQDPTGELFF
>TRBV7-2|.|many|TRBJ2-1
TGTGCCAGCAGCTTGACAGGTTCAGGCTCCTACAATGAGCAGTTCTTC
CASSLTGSGSYNEQFF
>TRBV7-2|.|few|TRBJ1-1
TGTGCCAGCAGCTTCCAGGGTCGCGCTGAAGCTTTCTTT
CASSFQGRAEAFF
>TRBV5-5|TRBD1|once|TRBJ1-1
TGTGCCAGCAGCCTTCTTCCCACAGGGGCCCCGGGTACTGAAGCTTTCTTT
CASSLLPTGAPGTEAFF
>TRBV6-1|.|.|TRBJ2-1
TGTGCCAGCAGTGAAACGAGGTATGGGGACAATGAGCAGTTCTTC
CASSETRYGDNEQFF
>TRBV12-3/TRBV12-4|TRBD1|many|TRBJ2-5
TGTGCCAGCAGCAGGGACAGGGGAAAGGAGACCCAGTACTTC
CASSRDRGKETQYF
>TRBV6-5|TRBD2|many|TRBJ2-3
TGTGCCAGCAGTTATGATGCGGGGGGGAGGGCAGATACGCAGTATTTT
CASSYDAGGRADTQYF
>TRBV6-6|.|many|TRBJ2-7
TGTGCCAGCAGTTACGCTCCGGGATCGGCCGAGCAGTACTTC
CASSYAPGSAEQYF
>TRBV12-3/TRBV12-4|.|few|TRBJ2-2
TGTGCCAGCAGTTTGAACGGGGGACGGGAGCTGTTTTTT
CASSLNGGRELFF
>TRBV9|.|.|TRBJ2-5
TGTGCCAGCAGCGTAGGTTGGACGGAACCCCAGTACTTC
CASSVGWTEPQYF
>TRBV15|.|many|TRBJ2-7
TGTGCCACCAGCAGAGGAACCGGGACGGCCTCCTACGAGCAGTACTTC
CATSRGTGTASYEQYF
>TRBV7-2|.|many|TRBJ1-6
TGTGCCAGCAGCTTGTTACAGGGCGCTAATTCACCCCTCCACTTT
CASSLLQGANSPLHF
>TRBV7-2|.|few|TRBJ2-5
TGTGCCAGCAGCTTAGCACGAGGGTCCGGACAAGAGACCCAGTACTTC
CASSLARGSGQETQYF